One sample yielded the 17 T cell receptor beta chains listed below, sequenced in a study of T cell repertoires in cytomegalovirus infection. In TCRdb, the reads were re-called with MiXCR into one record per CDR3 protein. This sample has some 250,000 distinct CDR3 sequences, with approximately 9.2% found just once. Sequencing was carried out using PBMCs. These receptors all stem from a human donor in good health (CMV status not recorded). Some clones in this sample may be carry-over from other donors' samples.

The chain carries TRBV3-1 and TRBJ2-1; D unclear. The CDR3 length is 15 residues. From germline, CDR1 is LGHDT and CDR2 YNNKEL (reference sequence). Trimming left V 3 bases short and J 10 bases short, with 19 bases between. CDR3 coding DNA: TGTGCCAGCAGCCAGACGGATCTCCTGTTTGGAGAGCAGTTCTTC. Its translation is CASSQTDLLFGEQFF.

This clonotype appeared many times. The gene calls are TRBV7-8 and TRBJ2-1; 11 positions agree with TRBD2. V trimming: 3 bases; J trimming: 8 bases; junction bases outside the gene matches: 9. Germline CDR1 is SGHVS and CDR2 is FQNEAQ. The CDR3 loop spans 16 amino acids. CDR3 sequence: CASSLVASGGTYEQFF. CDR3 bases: TGTGCCAGCAGCTTGGTGGCTAGCGGGGGGACATATGAGCAGTTCTTC.

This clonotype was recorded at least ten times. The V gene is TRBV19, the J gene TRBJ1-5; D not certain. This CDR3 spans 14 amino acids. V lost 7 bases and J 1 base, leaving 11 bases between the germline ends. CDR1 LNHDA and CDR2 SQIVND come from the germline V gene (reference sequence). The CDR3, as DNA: TGTGCCAGTAAGCTCCGGAGGAGCAATCAGCCCCAGCATTTT. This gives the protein CASKLRRSNQPQHF.

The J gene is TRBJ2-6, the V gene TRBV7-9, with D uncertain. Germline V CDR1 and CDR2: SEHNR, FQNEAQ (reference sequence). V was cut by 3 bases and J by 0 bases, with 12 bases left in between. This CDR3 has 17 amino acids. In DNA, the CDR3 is TGTGCCAGCAGCTTGAGATTACTTAACTCTGGGGCCAACGTCCTGACTTTC. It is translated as CASSLRLLNSGANVLTF.

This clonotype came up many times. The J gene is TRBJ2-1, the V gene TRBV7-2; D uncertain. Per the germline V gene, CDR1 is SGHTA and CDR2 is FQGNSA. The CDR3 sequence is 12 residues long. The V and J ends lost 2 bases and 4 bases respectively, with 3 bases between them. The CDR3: CASSLWYNEQFF. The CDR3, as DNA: TGTGCCAGCAGCTTATGGTACAATGAGCAGTTCTTC.

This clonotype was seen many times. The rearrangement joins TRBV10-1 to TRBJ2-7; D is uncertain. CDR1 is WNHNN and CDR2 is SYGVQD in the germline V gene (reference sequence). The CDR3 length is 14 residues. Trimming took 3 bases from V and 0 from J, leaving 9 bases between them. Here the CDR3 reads CASSDRITSYEQYF. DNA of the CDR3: TGCGCCAGCAGTGATAGGATTACCTCCTACGAGCAGTACTTC.

The CDR3 loop reads CSARDLAGGPLSYNEQFF. The CDR3 DNA reads as TGCAGTGCTAGAGACCTAGCGGGGGGGCCCCTCTCCTACAATGAGCAGTTCTTC. The chain carries TRBV20-1 and TRBJ2-1, with 12 bases matching TRBD2. The germline CDR1 and CDR2 sequences are DFQATT and SNEGSKA (reference sequence). The CDR3 is 18 residues long. The J segment lost 0 bases and the V segment lost 0 bases, leaving 6 bases of the junction unmatched.

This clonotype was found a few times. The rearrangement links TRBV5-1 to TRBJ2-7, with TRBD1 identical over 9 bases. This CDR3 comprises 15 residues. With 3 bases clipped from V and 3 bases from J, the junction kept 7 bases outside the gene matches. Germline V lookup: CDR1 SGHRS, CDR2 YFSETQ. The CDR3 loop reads CASSSTDRGSYEQYF. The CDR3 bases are TGCGCCAGCAGCTCAACGGACAGGGGAAGCTACGAGCAGTACTTC.

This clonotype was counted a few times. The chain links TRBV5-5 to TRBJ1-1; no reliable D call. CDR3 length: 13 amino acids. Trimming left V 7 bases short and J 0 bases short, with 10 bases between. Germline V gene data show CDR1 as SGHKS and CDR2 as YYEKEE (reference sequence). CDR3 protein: CASFVGLNTEAFF. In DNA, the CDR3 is TGTGCCAGCTTTGTCGGGCTGAACACTGAAGCTTTCTTT.

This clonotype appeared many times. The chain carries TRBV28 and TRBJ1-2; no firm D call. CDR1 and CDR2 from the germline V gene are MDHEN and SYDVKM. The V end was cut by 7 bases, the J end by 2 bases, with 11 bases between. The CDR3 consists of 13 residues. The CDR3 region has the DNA TGTGCCAGCATAGAGCGGACGAACTATGGCTACACCTTC. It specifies CASIERTNYGYTF.

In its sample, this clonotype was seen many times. Written as DNA, the CDR3 is TGTGCCAGCAGTTACCCGAAGACAGGCGGGACCTACGAGCAGTACTTC. Translating it yields CASSYPKTGGTYEQYF. The chain is built from TRBV6-2 or TRBV6-3 and TRBJ2-7; D may match TRBD1 or TRBD2 (6 bases each). CDR1 is MNHEY, CDR2 SVGEGT, per germline. The CDR3 contains 16 residues. V was trimmed by 2 bases and J by 2 bases, leaving 16 bases between them.

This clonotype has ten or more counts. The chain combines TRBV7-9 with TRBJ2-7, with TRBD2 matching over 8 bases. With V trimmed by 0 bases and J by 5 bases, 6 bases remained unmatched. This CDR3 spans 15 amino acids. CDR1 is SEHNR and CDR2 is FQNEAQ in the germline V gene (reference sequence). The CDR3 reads CASSLAAGGVHEQYF. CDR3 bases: TGTGCCAGCAGCTTAGCGGCGGGAGGTGTCCACGAGCAGTACTTC.

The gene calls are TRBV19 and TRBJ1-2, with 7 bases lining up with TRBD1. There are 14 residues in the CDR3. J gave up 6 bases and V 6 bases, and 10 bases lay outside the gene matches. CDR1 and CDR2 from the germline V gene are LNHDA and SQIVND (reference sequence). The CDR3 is CASSQAGGRDGYTF. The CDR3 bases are TGTGCCAGTAGCCAAGCAGGGGGTCGAGATGGCTACACCTTC.

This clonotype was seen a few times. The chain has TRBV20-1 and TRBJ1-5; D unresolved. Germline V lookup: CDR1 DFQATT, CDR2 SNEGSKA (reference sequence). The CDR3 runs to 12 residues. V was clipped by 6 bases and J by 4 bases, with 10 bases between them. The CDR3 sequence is CSAGGPNQPQHF. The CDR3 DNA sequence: TGCAGTGCCGGTGGGCCGAATCAGCCCCAGCATTTT.

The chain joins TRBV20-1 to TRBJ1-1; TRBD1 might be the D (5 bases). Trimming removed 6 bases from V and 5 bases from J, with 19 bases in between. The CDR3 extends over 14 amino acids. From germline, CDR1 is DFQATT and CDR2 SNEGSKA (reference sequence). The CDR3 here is CSAYGTLSSTEAFF. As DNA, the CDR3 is TGCAGTGCCTACGGGACCTTATCATCAACTGAAGCTTTCTTT.

Here the CDR3 DNA reads TGTGCCAGCAGTTACGACAGGCAACCGGGGGGCAATCAGCCCCAGCATTTT. Its protein is CASSYDRQPGGNQPQHF. The rearrangement joins TRBV6-1 to TRBJ1-5; tentatively, D is TRBD1 (6 bases). Germline V gene sequence: CDR1 MNHNS, CDR2 SASEGT. This CDR3 contains 17 residues. Deletions cut 5 bases from V and 2 bases from J, with 19 bases between.

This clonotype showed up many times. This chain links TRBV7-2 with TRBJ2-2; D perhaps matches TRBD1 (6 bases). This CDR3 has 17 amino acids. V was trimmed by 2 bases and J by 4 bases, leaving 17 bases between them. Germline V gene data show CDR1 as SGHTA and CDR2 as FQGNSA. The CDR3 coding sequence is TGTGCCAGCAGCTTACGAGGGGGAATGGACCCCACCGGGGAGCTGTTTTTT. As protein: CASSLRGGMDPTGELFF.